Detailed here is one TCR beta chain. The antigen remains undetermined. The sample providers were healthy Caucasian people from Russia, aged about 6 to 95. The sample belongs to a study of blood T cells in healthy people across ages. Findings and limits, study-wide: It was not possible, with unsorted PBMCs, to conclusively compare naive and antigen-experienced cells. Aged donors had fewer naive CD4+ cells and lower diversity than long-lived donors.

A second PCR, run for about 6 to 11 cycles, used a sample-barcoded 5' primer plus a J-beta primer mix. In TCRdb, the 5' RACE reads were re-called with MiXCR into one record per CDR3 protein. Of 700,000 to 850,000 distinct CDR3 sequences in the sample, about 55% were seen once. Material for sequencing was blood. The origin of this receptor is an elderly man in good health.

The CDR3 region has the DNA TGCAGCGTTGCGGGAGGGACAGGGAATGGCTACACCTTC. Translating it yields CSVAGGTGNGYTF. This chain connects TRBV29-1 to TRBJ1-2, with 9 bases identical to TRBD1. Germline V lookup: CDR1 SQVTM, CDR2 ANQGSEA. The CDR3 has 13 residues. The junction had 6 bases not matched to a gene; V was cut back by 4 bases and J by 6 bases.